This T cell receptor (beta chain) is drawn from a study of read filtering for tumor transcriptome and immune sequencing. The overall study: By R-ISS, stages I, II and III held around 8, 15 and 7 patients.

From approximately 430 ng of RNA, a library with molecular barcoded alpha/delta and beta/gamma adaptors was made. TCRdb analysed the reads with MiXCR anew, one entry per CDR3 protein. The repertoire consists of around 130,000 distinct CDR3 sequences, with roughly 13% occurring once and the leading ten covering 6.5% to 9%. This clonotype was seen repeatedly, ten times or more. The CDR3 covers 14 residues. CDR1 is MNHEY and CDR2 is SMNVEV in the germline V gene (reference sequence). V dropped 6 bases and J dropped 3; count of bases not matched to a gene: 7. J is TRBJ1-1 and V is TRBV27; 7 nucleotides agree with TRBD1. Material: a population of CD138-negative cells sorted from bone marrow. This receptor was identified in a donor over 35 with multiple myeloma. CDR3 in amino acids: CASSRTGVDTEAFF. The CDR3 DNA follows: TGTGCCAGCAGCCGTACAGGGGTAGACACTGAAGCTTTCTTT.